This T cell receptor beta chain is drawn from a study of immune evolution from preneoplasia to lung adenocarcinoma. Study-wide findings and caveats: Normal lung had highest clonality; later lesions appeared denser, more diverse.

This clone was seen a few times. Its antigen remains unknown. V was shortened by 8 bases and J by 5 bases, with 13 bases between the two germline ends. This CDR3 has 13 amino acids. Germline values: CDR1 SGHTA, CDR2 FQGNSA. Assay used: immunoSEQ multiplex PCR; TCRdb lists only in-frame clones, some missing. Of about 5,000 clones in the sample, around 82% were seen once. The chain uses TRBV7-2 and TRBJ2-1; D is perhaps TRBD2 (6 bases). The TCR originated in a person aged 70 to 85 with lung adenocarcinoma. The source material was FFPE minimally invasive lung adenocarcinoma tissue. For the CDR3, the DNA is TGTGCCAGCGGGGGGACCCTCGACAATGAGCAGTTCTTC. It yields the protein CASGGTLDNEQFF.